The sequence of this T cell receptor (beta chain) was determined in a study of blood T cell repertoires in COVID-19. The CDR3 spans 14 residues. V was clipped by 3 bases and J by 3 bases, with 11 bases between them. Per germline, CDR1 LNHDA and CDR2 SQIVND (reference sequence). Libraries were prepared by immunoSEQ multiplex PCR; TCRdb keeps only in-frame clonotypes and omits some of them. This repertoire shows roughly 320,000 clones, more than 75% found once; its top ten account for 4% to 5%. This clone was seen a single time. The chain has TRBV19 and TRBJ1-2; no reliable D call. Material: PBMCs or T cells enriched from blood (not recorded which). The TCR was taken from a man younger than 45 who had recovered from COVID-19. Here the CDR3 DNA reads TGTGCCAGTAGTATTCAGGTCCAGGACTATGGCTACACCTTC. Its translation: CASSIQVQDYGYTF.